This T cell receptor (beta chain) is drawn from a study of circulating tumor DNA in untreated peripheral T-cell lymphoma. Study results and caveats: In about 70% of patients, tumor-specific clonotypes were identified.

Points on this clone: Its antigen is not known.

The tumor tissue sample was taken at baseline before any treatment. The germline gives CDR1 SGHRS, CDR2 YFSETQ. The CDR3 is made up of 17 amino acids. Trimming took 4 bases from V and 5 from J; bases not matched to a gene: 12. Libraries were prepared by immunoSEQ multiplex PCR; TCRdb keeps only in-frame clonotypes and omits some of them. The sample gives about 7,000 clones, under 80% of which show up once; approximately 16% is in the top ten. The sequence was obtained from a human donor with peripheral T-cell lymphoma. This rearrangement joins TRBV5-1 to TRBJ2-3; 11 bases agree with TRBD2. Source material: tumor tissue. The CDR3 reads CASSLQLAGATIDTQYF. CDR3 coding DNA: TGCGCCAGCAGCCTACAACTAGCGGGAGCCACAATAGATACGCAGTATTTT. Looking up the rest from reference TRBV5-1 and TRBJ2-3 gives the full variable domain: KAGVTQTPRYLIKTRGQQVTLSCSPISGHRSVSWYQQTPGQGLQFLFEYFSETQRNKGNFPGRFSGRQFSNSRSEMNVSTLELGDSALYLCASSLQLAGATIDTQYFGPGTRLTVL.